The next 27 T cell receptor beta chains were all read from a single sample in a study of T cells in localized non-small cell lung cancer. This table comes from immunoSEQ multiplex PCR, and its TCRdb copy is limited to in-frame clones, with some not included. The table shows about 22,000 clones, with about nine tenths occurring only once. Specimen: PBMCs, collected before any cancer treatment. The receptor set was obtained from a man aged 35 to 70 with stage II squamous cell lung carcinoma.

The rearrangement joins TRBV11-2 to TRBJ2-7; 7 bases agree with TRBD1. There are 14 residues in the CDR3. After removal of 0 bases from V and 3 bases from J, the junction contained 2 bases not matched to a gene. The germline V gene encodes CDR1 SGHAT and CDR2 FQNNGV. The CDR3, as DNA: TGTGCCAGCAGCTTAGAGGGACAGAACTACGAGCAGTACTTC. It codes for CASSLEGQNYEQYF.

This chain joins TRBV19 and TRBJ1-2; the match to TRBD1 covers 12 bases. Germline V gene lookup returns CDR1 LNHDA and CDR2 SQIVND (reference sequence). Germline trimming cut 5 bases from V and 3 bases from J; bases unmatched to any gene: 1. The length of the CDR3 is 14 residues. DNA of the CDR3: TGTGCCAGTAGTGGGACAGGGGGCGACTATGGCTACACCTTC. It codes for CASSGTGGDYGYTF.

V gene TRBV27 combines with J gene TRBJ2-4, with 7 bases that match TRBD1. Germline V CDR1 and CDR2: MNHEY, SMNVEV (reference sequence). Trimming cost V 0 bases and J 2 bases; bases outside gene matches: 13. CDR3 length: 19 residues. CDR3 in DNA: TGTGCCAGCAGTTTATCGATACCGACAGGGAAGAGAACCAAAAACATTCAGTACTTC. Its protein is CASSLSIPTGKRTKNIQYF.

This rearrangement joins TRBV5-1 to TRBJ2-1, with D tentatively TRBD2 (5 bases). The V end was cut by 4 bases, the J end by 5 bases, with 7 bases between. This CDR3 spans 12 amino acids. Germline CDR1 reads SGHRS; CDR2 reads YFSETQ. Here the CDR3 reads CASSPLDNEQFF. The CDR3 bases are TGCGCCAGCAGCCCACTAGACAATGAGCAGTTCTTC.

V gene TRBV6-5 combines with J gene TRBJ2-5; D is undetermined. V lost 9 bases, J lost 5 bases, and 16 bases lay in between. The CDR3 has 13 amino acids. CDR1 and CDR2 (germline): MNHEY, SVGAGI. The CDR3 DNA reads as TGTGCCAGTCAAGGACCCCGGACGGAGACCCAGTACTTC. Translated, it gives CASQGPRTETQYF.

The chain uses TRBV4-3 and TRBJ1-5, with 8 positions matching TRBD1. This CDR3 contains 13 residues. The V segment lost 4 bases and the J segment 7 bases; nucleotides outside the gene matches: 3. In germline, CDR1 is LGHNA, CDR2 YSLEER. The CDR3 loop is CASSLDRAQPQHF. The CDR3 DNA is TGCGCCAGCAGCCTGGACAGGGCCCAGCCCCAGCATTTT.

The chain couples TRBV7-6 to TRBJ2-6; D unresolved. Germline CDR1 and CDR2: SGHVS and FNYEAQ. The CDR3 is 15 amino acids. V shed 0 bases and J shed 1 base, with 4 bases lying between them. The DNA for the CDR3 is TGTGCCAGCAGCTTAGCTGGGTCTGGGGCCAACGTCCTGACTTTC. This encodes CASSLAGSGANVLTF.

The gene calls are TRBV9 and TRBJ2-1, with TRBD2 matching over 10 bases. The CDR3 sequence is 18 residues long. Germline lookup yields CDR1 SGDLS and CDR2 YYNGEE. V gave up 0 bases and J gave up 9 bases; unmatched junction bases: 15. In nucleotides, the CDR3 is TGTGCCAGCAGCGTAGGCCCTCCTTTGCCTAGCGGGAGCGCTGAGCAGTTCTTC. Protein product: CASSVGPPLPSGSAEQFF.

The CDR3, as DNA: TGTGCCAGCAGCCTTCAGGGAATAGAGAACACTGAAGCTTTCTTT. Its translation: CASSLQGIENTEAFF. This chain connects TRBV5-8 to TRBJ1-1; possible D gene TRBD1, 5 bases. CDR3 length: 15 amino acids. Germline lookup yields CDR1 SGHTS and CDR2 YDEGEE. Trimming took off 4 bases at V and 1 base at J, with 14 bases between the two ends.

This clone turned up a few times. The rearrangement joins TRBV6-6 to TRBJ2-3; 8 positions agree with TRBD2. Trimming at V came to 7 bases and at J to 3 bases, leaving 9 bases not matched to a gene. CDR1 is MNHNY and CDR2 is SVGAGI in the germline V gene (reference sequence). The CDR3 covers 15 residues. The CDR3 protein is CASTSRGGGTDTQYF. The CDR3 nucleotides read TGTGCCAGCACCTCCCGGGGGGGAGGTACAGATACGCAGTATTTT.

DNA for the CDR3: TGTGCCAGCAGTGAAAGGGATACGCAGTATTTT. Its protein product is CASSERDTQYF. The V and J genes are TRBV6-5 and TRBJ2-3; D not certain. Trimming removed 5 bases at V and 6 bases at J, with 6 bases between. Germline-derived CDR1 and CDR2 are MNHEY and SVGAGI. The CDR3 is 11 amino acids.

The gene calls are TRBV6-5 and TRBJ1-5; no clear D gene. Germline lookup yields CDR1 MNHEY and CDR2 SVGAGI. The CDR3 length is 13 residues. Trimming cost V 0 bases and J 7 bases, with 7 bases left between them. CDR3 sequence (DNA): TGTGCCAGCAGTTACTCGAGAGGGCAGCCCCAGCATTTT. Amino acids: CASSYSRGQPQHF.

The chain joins TRBV29-1 to TRBJ2-1; D may be TRBD1 (6 bases). This CDR3 region has 13 residues. Trimming removed 0 bases from V and 7 bases from J, with 10 bases in between. CDR1 is SQVTM and CDR2 is ANQGSEA in the germline V gene. CDR3 in amino acids: CSVEDLGGNEQFF. Written as DNA, the CDR3 is TGCAGCGTTGAAGATCTAGGGGGAAATGAGCAGTTCTTC.

The chain joins TRBV5-1 to TRBJ1-1; perhaps TRBD1 as D (6 bases). Trimming pared 7 bases from V and 5 bases from J, leaving 18 bases between. The germline gives CDR1 SGHRS, CDR2 YFSETQ. The length of the CDR3 is 14 residues. Written as DNA, the CDR3 is TGCGCCAGCGGATTATCCACAGGGAGTACTGAAGCTTTCTTT. It codes for CASGLSTGSTEAFF.

This clone showed up just a few times. The chain links TRBV12-1 to TRBJ1-2. TRBV12-1 is a recognized pseudogene. There are 9 residues in the CDR3. CDR3 DNA: TGTGCCAGCAGCTTACAGCTAGCCTTC. Translating it yields CASSLQLAF.

A single count supports this clone. The DNA of the CDR3 is TGCAGCGTTGCTCGGGGGGGACCCTACAATGAGCAGTTCTTC. Translated: CSVARGGPYNEQFF. The chain couples TRBV29-1 to TRBJ2-1; TRBD2 matches 8 bases. This CDR3 region has 14 residues. Trimming removed 4 bases from V and 2 bases from J; junction bases left unmatched: 4. The germline V gene has CDR1 SQVTM and CDR2 ANQGSEA.

For the CDR3, the DNA is TGTGCCAGCAGGCCGGGTCTTAACAATGAGCAGTTCTTC. Translated: CASRPGLNNEQFF. The chain joins TRBV2 to TRBJ2-1; unclear D gene. CDR1 is SNHLY, CDR2 FYNNEI, per germline. This CDR3 contains 13 residues. V lost 6 bases and J 5 bases, leaving 11 bases between the germline ends.

The table lists this clone with a count of one. The J gene is TRBJ1-1, the V gene TRBV10-2; D might be TRBD1 (5 bases). V dropped 3 bases and J dropped 1 base, with 12 bases sitting between them. In germline, CDR1 is WSHSY, CDR2 SAAADI. The CDR3 loop spans 15 amino acids. The CDR3 coding sequence is TGCGCCAGCAGTGACCCCGGGACGGGGAACACTGAAGCTTTCTTT. It codes for CASSDPGTGNTEAFF.

About this clone: The same CDR3 is also encoded by other DNA sequences in this sample. The chain couples TRBV9 to TRBJ2-1; D ambiguous. The CDR3 contains 13 residues. Trimming stripped 0 bases from V and 4 bases from J, with 5 bases between. Per germline, CDR1 SGDLS and CDR2 YYNGEE. The DNA of the CDR3 is TGTGCCAGCAGCGTAGACTCATACAATGAGCAGTTCTTC. This gives the protein CASSVDSYNEQFF.

This clone occurred once. The genes are TRBV2 and TRBJ2-1; TRBD2 agrees at 11 bases. Unmatched junction bases numbered 4, after V lost 6 bases and J lost 0 bases. Germline CDR1 and CDR2: SNHLY and FYNNEI. The CDR3 is made up of 16 amino acids. The CDR3 spells CASRGTSGFSYNEQFF. The DNA for the CDR3 is TGTGCCAGCAGAGGGACTAGCGGATTCTCCTACAATGAGCAGTTCTTC.

This chain connects TRBV2 to TRBJ1-5; D unresolved. This CDR3 comprises 13 residues. Germline assignment: CDR1 SNHLY and CDR2 FYNNEI. The V gene lost 4 bases and the J gene lost 4 bases, with 8 bases spanning the gap. CDR3 loop: CASSGAGNQPQHF. The CDR3 nucleotides are TGTGCCAGCAGTGGGGCGGGGAATCAGCCCCAGCATTTT.

The genes are TRBV5-5 and TRBJ1-3; D possibly corresponds to TRBD1 (5 bases). V gave up 3 bases and J gave up 2 bases, with 15 bases separating them. This CDR3 spans 16 amino acids. Per the germline V gene, CDR1 is SGHKS and CDR2 is YYEKEE (reference sequence). The CDR3 loop is CASSSLSGAPGNTIYF. CDR3 coding DNA: TGTGCCAGCAGCTCCTTGTCCGGGGCGCCTGGAAACACCATATATTTT.

The V gene is TRBV5-1, the J gene TRBJ2-5; D gene ambiguous. Per the germline V gene, CDR1 is SGHRS and CDR2 is YFSETQ. Between the trimmed V and J ends, which lost 0 bases and 1 base, there was a span of 4 bases. The CDR3 loop spans 13 amino acids. In DNA form, the CDR3 reads TGCGCCAGCAGCTTGGCCCCCCAAGAGACCCAGTACTTC. Protein sequence: CASSLAPQETQYF.

The chain recombines TRBV30 with TRBJ2-4; either TRBD1 or TRBD2 may supply D (5 bases each). Germline CDR1 reads GTSNPN; CDR2 reads SVGIG (reference sequence). V was clipped by 5 bases and J by 1 base, with 18 bases between them. This CDR3 contains 16 residues. The CDR3 nucleotides read TGTGCCTGGTCGGGACCAACCCTATTGGCCAAAAACATTCAGTACTTC. This translates into CAWSGPTLLAKNIQYF. Variable domain in full (rest from reference TRBV30 and TRBJ2-4): SQTIHQWPATLVQPVGSPLSLECTVEGTSNPNLYWYRQAAGRGLQLLFYSVGIGQISSEVPQNLSASRPQDRQFILSSKKLLLSDSGFYLCAWSGPTLLAKNIQYFGAGTRLSVL.

This clone appeared once. This chain connects TRBV30 to TRBJ2-7; D might be TRBD1 (6 bases). The CDR3 spans 14 residues. Trimming took off 2 bases at V and 3 bases at J, with 14 bases between the two ends. Germline CDR1 GTSNPN, CDR2 SVGIG (reference sequence). The CDR3 is CAWSRKQGYYEQYF. CDR3 DNA: TGTGCCTGGAGTAGAAAACAGGGATACTACGAGCAGTACTTC.

This chain connects TRBV28 to TRBJ2-7; 7 bases fit TRBD1. The V and J ends lost 4 bases and 2 bases, in that order; junction bases with no gene match: 5. This CDR3 is built from 14 residues. Germline CDR1 MDHEN, CDR2 SYDVKM. The CDR3 here is CASSSGTAAYEQYF. In DNA form, the CDR3 reads TGTGCCAGCAGTTCCGGGACAGCCGCCTACGAGCAGTACTTC. Full variable domain (outside the CDR3, taken from reference TRBV28 and TRBJ2-7): DVKVTQSSRYLVKRTGEKVFLECVQDMDHENMFWYRQDPGLGLRLIYFSYDVKMKEKGDIPEGYSVSREKKERFSLILESASTNQTSMYLCASSSGTAAYEQYFGPGTRLTVT.

The rearrangement links TRBV5-1 to TRBJ1-1; D unresolved. The CDR3 has 15 amino acids. Germline V gene lookup returns CDR1 SGHRS and CDR2 YFSETQ. The ends were cut back, 0 bases at V and 0 bases at J, with 9 bases in the middle. CDR3 sequence (DNA): TGCGCCAGCAGCTTGGGGATGAGGGTGAACACTGAAGCTTTCTTT. Amino acids: CASSLGMRVNTEAFF.